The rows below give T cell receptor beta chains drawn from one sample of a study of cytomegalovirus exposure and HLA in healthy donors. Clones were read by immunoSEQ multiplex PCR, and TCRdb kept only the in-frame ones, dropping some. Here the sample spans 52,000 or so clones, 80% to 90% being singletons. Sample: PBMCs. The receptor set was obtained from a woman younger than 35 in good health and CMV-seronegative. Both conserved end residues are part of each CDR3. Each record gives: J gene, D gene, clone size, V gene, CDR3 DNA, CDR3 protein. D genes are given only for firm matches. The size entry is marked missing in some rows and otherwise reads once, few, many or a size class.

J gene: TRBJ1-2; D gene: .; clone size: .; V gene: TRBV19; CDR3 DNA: TGTGCCAGTAGTATAGACAGGGGCCGCAACTATGGCTACACCTTC; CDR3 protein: CASSIDRGRNYGYTF
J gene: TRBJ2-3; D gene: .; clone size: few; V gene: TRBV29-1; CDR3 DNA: TGCAGCGTGACTTCCGGGAGTCAGACGACGCAGTATTTT; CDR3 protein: CSVTSGSQTTQYF
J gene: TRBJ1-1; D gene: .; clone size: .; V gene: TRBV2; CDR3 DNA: TGTGCCAGCAGCCTTGGGCAGGGAATGAACACTGAAGCTTTCTTT; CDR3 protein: CASSLGQGMNTEAFF
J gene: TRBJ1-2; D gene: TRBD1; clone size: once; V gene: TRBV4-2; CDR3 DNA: TGTGCCAGCAAACCTCTCGACAGGGATGGCTACACCTTC; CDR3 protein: CASKPLDRDGYTF
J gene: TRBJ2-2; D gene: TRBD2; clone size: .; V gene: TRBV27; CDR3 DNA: TGTGCCAGCAGTGCCGGACTAGCGGGGGCGGGCCGCGGGGAGCTGTTTTTT; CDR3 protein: CASSAGLAGAGRGELFF
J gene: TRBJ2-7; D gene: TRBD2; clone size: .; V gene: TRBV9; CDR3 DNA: TGTGCCAGCGGCCCTGGGCTAGCGGGAGGCATCCGGCGCAAACCTAACTCCTACGAGCAGTACTTC; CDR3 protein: CASGPGLAGGIRRKPNSYEQYF
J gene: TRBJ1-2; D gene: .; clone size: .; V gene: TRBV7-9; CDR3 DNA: TGTGCCAGCAGCATTTCCGGGATCACTAACTATGGCTACACCTTC; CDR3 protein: CASSISGITNYGYTF
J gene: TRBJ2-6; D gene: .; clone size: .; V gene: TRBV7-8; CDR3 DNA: TGTGCCAGCAGCTTACCCCGCCTTACTCGCGGGGTCGTCCTGACTTTC; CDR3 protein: CASSLPRLTRGVVLTF
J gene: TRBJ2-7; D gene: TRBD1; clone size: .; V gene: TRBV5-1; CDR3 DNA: TGCGCCAGCAGCTTGGGATCCCCGGGACAGTGGTCCTACGAGCAGTACTTC; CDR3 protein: CASSLGSPGQWSYEQYF
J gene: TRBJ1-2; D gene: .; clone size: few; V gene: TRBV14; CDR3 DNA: TGTGCCAGCAGCCGGACAGCTAACTATGGCTACACCTTC; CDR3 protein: CASSRTANYGYTF